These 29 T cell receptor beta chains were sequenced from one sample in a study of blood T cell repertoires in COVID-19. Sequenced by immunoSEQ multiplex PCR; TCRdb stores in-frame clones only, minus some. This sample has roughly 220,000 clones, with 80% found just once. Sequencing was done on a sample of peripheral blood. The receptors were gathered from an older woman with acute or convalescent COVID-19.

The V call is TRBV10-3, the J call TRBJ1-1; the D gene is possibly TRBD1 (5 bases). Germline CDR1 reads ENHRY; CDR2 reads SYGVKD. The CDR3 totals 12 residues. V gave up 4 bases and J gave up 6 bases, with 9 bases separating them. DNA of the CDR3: TGTGCCATCAGTGTTTCGGGGGCTGAAGCTTTCTTT. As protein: CAISVSGAEAFF.

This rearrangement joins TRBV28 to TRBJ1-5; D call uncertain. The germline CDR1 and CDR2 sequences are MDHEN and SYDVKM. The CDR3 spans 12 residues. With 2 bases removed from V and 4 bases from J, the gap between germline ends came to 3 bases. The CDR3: CASSLINQPQHF. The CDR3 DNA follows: TGTGCCAGCAGTTTAATAAATCAGCCCCAGCATTTT.

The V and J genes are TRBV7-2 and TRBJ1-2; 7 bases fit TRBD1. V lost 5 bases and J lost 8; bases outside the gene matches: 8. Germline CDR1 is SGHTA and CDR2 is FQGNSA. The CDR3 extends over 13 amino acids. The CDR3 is CASSRDREGGYTF. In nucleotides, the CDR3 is TGTGCCAGCAGCCGAGACAGGGAAGGGGGCTACACCTTC.

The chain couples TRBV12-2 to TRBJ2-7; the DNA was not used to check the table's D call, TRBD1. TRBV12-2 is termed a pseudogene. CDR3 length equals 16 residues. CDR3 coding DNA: TGTGCAAGTCGCTTACAGGACAGAGGCTTGTACTACGAGCAGTACTTC. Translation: CASRLQDRGLYYEQYF.

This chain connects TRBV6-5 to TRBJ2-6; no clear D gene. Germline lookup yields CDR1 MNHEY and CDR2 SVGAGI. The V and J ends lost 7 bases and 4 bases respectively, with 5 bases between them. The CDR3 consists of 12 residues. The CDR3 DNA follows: TGTGCCAGCAACTCCGGGGCCAACGTCCTGACTTTC. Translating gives CASNSGANVLTF.

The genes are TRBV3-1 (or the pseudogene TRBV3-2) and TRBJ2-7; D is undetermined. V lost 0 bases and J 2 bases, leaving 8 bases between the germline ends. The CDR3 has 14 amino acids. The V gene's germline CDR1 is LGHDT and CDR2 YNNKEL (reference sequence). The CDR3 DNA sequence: TGTGCCAGCAGCCAAGAGGCCTCCGCCTACGAGCAGTACTTC. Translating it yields CASSQEASAYEQYF.

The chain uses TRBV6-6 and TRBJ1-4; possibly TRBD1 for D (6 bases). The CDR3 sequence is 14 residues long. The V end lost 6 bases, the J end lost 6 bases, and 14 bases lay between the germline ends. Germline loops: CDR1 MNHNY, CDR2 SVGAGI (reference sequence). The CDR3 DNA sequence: TGTGCCAGCAGACCGTCGGCAGGGGATGAAAAACTGTTTTTT. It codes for CASRPSAGDEKLFF.

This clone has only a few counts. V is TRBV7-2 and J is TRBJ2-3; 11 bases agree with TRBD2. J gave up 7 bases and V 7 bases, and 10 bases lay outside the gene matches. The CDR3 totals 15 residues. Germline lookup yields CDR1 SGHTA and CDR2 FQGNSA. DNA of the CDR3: TGTGCCAGCACCCTACTAGCGGGAGTATCGAATACGCAGTATTTT. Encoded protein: CASTLLAGVSNTQYF.

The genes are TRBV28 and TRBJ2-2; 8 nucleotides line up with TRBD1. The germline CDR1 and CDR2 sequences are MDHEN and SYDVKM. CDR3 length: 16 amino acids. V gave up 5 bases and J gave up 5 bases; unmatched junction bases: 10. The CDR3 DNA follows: TGTGCCAGCAGTCCCTGGACAGGGACAACAACCGGGGAGCTGTTTTTT. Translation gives CASSPWTGTTTGELFF.

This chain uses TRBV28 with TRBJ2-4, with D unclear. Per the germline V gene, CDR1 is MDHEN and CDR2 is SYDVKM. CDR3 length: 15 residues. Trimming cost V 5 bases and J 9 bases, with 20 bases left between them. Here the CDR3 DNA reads TGTGCCAGCAGTACAACAGACATCGTTGATAGCATTCAGTACTTC. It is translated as CASSTTDIVDSIQYF.

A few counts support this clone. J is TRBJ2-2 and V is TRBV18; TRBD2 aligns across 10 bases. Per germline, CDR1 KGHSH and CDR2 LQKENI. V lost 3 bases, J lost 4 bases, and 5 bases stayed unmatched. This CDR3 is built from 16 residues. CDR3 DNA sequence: TGTGCCAGCTCACCCCCTAGCGGGAGTGGCACCGGGGAGCTGTTTTTT. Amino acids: CASSPPSGSGTGELFF. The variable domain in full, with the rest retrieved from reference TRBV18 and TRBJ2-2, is NAGVMQNPRHLVRRRGQEARLRCSPMKGHSHVYWYRQLPEEGLKFMVYLQKENIIDESGMPKERFSAEFPKEGPSILRIQQVVRGDSAAYFCASSPPSGSGTGELFFGEGSRLTVL.

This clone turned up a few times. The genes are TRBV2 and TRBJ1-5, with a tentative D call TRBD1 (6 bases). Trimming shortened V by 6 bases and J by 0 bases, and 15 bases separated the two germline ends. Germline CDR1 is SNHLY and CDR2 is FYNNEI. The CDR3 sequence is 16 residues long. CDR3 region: CASSADSLYSNQPQHF. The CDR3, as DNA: TGTGCCAGCAGCGCGGACAGTCTTTATAGCAATCAGCCCCAGCATTTT.

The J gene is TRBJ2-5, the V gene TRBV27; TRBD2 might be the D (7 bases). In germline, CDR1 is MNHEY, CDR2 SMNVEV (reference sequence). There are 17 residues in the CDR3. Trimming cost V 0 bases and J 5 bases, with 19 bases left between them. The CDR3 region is CASSLSRGGQWKETQYF. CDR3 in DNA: TGTGCCAGCAGTTTATCGAGGGGGGGGCAGTGGAAGGAGACCCAGTACTTC.

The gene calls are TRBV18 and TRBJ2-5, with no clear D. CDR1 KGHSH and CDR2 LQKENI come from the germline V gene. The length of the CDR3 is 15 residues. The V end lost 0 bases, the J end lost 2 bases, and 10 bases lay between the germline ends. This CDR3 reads CASSPPSSQQETQYF. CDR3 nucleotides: TGTGCCAGCTCACCACCGAGCTCACAGCAAGAGACCCAGTACTTC.

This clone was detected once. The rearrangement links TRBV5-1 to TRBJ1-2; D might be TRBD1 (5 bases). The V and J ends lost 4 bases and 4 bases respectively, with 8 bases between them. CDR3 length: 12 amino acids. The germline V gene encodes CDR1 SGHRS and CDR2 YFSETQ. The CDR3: CASSPDSYGYTF. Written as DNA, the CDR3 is TGCGCCAGCAGCCCCGACAGCTATGGCTACACCTTC. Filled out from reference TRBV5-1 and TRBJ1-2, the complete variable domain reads KAGVTQTPRYLIKTRGQQVTLSCSPISGHRSVSWYQQTPGQGLQFLFEYFSETQRNKGNFPGRFSGRQFSNSRSEMNVSTLELGDSALYLCASSPDSYGYTFGSGTRLTVV.

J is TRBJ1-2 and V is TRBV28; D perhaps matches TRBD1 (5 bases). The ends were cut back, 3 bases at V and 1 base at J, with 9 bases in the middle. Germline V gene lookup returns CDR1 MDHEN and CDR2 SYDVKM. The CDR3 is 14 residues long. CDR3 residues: CASSLGGNNYGYTF. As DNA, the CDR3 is TGTGCCAGCAGTTTGGGGGGGAATAACTATGGCTACACCTTC.

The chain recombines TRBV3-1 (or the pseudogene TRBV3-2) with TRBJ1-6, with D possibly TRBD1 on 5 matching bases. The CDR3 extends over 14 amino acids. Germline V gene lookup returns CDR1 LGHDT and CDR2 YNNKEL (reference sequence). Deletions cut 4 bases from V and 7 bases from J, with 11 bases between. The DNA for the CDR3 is TGTGCCAGCAGCCCCTCTGCAGGGAATTCACCCCTCCACTTT. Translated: CASSPSAGNSPLHF.

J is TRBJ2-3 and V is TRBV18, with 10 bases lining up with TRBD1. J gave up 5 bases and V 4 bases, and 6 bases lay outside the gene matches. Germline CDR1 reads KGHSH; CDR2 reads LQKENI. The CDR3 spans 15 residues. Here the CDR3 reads CASSLSGTGEDTQYF. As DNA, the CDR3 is TGTGCCAGCTCACTCTCCGGGACAGGGGAAGATACGCAGTATTTT. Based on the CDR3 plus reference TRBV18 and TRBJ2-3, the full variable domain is NAGVMQNPRHLVRRRGQEARLRCSPMKGHSHVYWYRQLPEEGLKFMVYLQKENIIDESGMPKERFSAEFPKEGPSILRIQQVVRGDSAAYFCASSLSGTGEDTQYFGPGTRLTVL.

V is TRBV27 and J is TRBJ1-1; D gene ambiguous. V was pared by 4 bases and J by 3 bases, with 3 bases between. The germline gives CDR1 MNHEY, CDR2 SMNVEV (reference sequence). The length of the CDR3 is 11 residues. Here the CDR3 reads CASSSYTEAFF. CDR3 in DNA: TGTGCCAGCAGTTCGTACACTGAAGCTTTCTTT.

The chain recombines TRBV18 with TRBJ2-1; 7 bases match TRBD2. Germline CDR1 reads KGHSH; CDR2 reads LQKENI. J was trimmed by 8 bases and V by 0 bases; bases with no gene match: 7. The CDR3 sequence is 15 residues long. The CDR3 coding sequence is TGTGCCAGCTCACCACCGGAGCGGGGAGTGCATGAGCAGTTCTTC. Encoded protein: CASSPPERGVHEQFF.

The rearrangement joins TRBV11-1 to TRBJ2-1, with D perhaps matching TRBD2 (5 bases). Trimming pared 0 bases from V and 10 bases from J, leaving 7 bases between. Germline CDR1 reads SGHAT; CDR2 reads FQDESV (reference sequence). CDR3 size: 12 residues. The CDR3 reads CASSLARGEQFF. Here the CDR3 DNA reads TGTGCCAGCAGCTTAGCGAGAGGGGAGCAGTTCTTC.

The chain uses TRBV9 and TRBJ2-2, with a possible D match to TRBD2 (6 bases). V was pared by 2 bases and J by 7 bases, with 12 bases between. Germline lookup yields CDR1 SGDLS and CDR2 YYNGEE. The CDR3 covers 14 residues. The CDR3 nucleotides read TGTGCCAGCAGCGTGGTGGGAGGTATCGGGGAGCTGTTTTTT. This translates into CASSVVGGIGELFF.

The CDR3 protein is CATSDSKRGSTDTQYF. CDR3 coding DNA: TGTGCCACCAGTGATTCTAAGCGGGGGAGCACAGATACGCAGTATTTT. V is TRBV24-1 and J is TRBJ2-3; 8 nucleotides line up with TRBD2. With 2 bases clipped from V and 0 bases from J, the junction kept 3 bases outside the gene matches. Germline assignment: CDR1 KGHDR and CDR2 SFDVKD. This CDR3 region has 16 residues.

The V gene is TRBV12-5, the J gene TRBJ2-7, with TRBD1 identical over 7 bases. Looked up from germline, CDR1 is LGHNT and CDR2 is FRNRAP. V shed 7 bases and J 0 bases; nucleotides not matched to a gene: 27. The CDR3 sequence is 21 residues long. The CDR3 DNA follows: TGTGCTAGTGTCCTCCCCCCGAGCGGACAGGTCGGGCTGGTGAGCTCCTACGAGCAGTACTTC. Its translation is CASVLPPSGQVGLVSSYEQYF.

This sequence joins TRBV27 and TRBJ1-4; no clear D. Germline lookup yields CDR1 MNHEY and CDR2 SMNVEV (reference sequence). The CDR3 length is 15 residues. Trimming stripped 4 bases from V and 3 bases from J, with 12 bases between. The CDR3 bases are TGTGCCAGCAGTTCGCAGAGGCGACCTAATGAAAAACTGTTTTTT. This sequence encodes CASSSQRRPNEKLFF.

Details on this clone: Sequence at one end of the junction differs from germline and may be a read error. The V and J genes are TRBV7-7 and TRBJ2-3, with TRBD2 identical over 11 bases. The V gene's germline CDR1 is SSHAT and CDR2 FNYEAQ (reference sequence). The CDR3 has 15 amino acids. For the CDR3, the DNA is TGTGCTAGCAGCCCAAATAGCGGGAGGGCAGATACGCAGTATTTT. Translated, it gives CASSPNSGRADTQYF.

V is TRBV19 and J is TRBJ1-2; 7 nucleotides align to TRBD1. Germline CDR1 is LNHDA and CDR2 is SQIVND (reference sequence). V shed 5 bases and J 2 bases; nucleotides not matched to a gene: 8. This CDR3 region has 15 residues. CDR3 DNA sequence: TGTGCCAGTAGTGACGAACAGGGGTACAACTATGGCTACACCTTC. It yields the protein CASSDEQGYNYGYTF.

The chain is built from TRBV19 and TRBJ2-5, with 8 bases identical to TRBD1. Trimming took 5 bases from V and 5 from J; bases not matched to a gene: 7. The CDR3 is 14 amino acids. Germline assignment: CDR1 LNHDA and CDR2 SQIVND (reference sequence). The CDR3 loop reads CASSPRTGSETQYF. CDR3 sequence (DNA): TGTGCCAGTAGTCCCAGGACAGGGTCGGAGACCCAGTACTTC. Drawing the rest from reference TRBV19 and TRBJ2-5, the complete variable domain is DGGITQSPKYLFRKEGQNVTLSCEQNLNHDAMYWYRQDPGQGLRLIYYSQIVNDFQKGDIAEGYSVSREKKESFPLTVTSAQKNPTAFYLCASSPRTGSETQYFGPGTRLLVL.

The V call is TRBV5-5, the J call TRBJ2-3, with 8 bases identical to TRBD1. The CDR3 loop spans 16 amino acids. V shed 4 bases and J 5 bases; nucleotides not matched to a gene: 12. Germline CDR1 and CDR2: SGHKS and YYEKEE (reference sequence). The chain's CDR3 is CASSPFAGGGGDTQYF. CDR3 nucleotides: TGTGCCAGCAGCCCCTTCGCAGGGGGCGGAGGAGATACGCAGTATTTT.